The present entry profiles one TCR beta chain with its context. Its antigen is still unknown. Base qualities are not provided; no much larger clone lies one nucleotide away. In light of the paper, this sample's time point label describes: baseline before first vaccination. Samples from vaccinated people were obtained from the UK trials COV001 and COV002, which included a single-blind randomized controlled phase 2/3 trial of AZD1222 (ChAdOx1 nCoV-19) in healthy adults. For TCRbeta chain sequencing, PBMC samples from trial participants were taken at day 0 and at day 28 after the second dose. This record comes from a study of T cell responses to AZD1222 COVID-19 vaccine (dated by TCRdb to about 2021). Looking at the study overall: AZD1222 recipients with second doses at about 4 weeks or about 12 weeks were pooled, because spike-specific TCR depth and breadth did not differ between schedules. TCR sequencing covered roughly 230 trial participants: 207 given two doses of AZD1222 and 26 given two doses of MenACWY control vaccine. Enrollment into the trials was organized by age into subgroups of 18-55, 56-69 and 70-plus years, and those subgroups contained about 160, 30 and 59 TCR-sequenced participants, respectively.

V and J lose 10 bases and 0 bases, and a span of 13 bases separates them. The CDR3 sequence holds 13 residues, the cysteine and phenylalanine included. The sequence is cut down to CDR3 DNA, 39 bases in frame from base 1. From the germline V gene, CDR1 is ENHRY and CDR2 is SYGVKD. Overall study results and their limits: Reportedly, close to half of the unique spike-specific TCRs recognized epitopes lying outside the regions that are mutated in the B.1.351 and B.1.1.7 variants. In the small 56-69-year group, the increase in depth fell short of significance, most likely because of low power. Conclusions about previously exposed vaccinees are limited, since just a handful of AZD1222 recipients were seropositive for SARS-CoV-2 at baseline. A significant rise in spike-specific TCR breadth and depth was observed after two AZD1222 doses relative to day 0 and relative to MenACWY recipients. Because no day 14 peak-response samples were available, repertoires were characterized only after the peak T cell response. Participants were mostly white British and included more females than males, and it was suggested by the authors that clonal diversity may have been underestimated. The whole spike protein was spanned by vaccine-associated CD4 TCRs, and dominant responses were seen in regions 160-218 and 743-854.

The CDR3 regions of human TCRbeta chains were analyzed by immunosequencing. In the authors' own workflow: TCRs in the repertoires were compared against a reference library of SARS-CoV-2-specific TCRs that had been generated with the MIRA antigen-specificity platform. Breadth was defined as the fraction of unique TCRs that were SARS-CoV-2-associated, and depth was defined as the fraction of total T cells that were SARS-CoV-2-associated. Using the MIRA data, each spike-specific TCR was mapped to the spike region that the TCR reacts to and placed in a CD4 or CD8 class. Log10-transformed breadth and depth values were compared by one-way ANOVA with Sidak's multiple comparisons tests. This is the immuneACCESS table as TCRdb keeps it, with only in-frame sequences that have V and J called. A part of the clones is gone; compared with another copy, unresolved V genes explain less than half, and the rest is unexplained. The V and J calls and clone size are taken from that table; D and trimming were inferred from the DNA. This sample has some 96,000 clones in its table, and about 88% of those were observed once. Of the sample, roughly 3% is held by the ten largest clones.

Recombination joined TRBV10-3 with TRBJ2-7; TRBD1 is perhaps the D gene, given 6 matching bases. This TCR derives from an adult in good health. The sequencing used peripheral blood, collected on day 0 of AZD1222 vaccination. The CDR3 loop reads CATRDRTSYEQYF. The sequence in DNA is TGTGCCACCAGAGACAGGACCTCCTACGAGCAGTACTTC.